This T cell receptor (beta chain) was obtained from a study of blood T cell repertoires in COVID-19. Study in general: Acute and convalescent COVID-19 samples came from the United States, Italy and Spain.

Germline CDR1 reads SGHDN; CDR2 reads FVKESK. After removal of 4 bases from V and 5 bases from J, the junction contained 19 bases not matched to a gene. The CDR3 loop spans 20 amino acids. In the authors' methods: Amplification from reference gene primers served as the basis for estimated nucleated cell counts. TCRdb's copy holds only in-frame clones and misses some; the assay was immunoSEQ multiplex PCR. V, J and clone size derive from that table, while D and trimming were established from the DNA sequence. Of about 220,000 clones listed, about 88% are singletons. Sequencing used peripheral blood. The origin of this receptor is a man aged 50-60 years who had recovered from COVID-19. V and J are TRBV14 and TRBJ2-1, with TRBD2 matching over 11 bases. The CDR3 loop reads CASSRVFLLATSGANNEQFF. CDR3 nucleotides: TGTGCCAGCAGCCGAGTCTTCCTCCTCGCGACTAGCGGGGCTAACAATGAGCAGTTCTTC.